What follows is one TCR beta chain and its context. It lacks a known antigen. Per-base quality was not reported, and no clone a single base away is much larger than it. TCRbeta CDR3 regions were amplified from genomic DNA using the immunoSEQ Assay, a bias-controlled multiplex PCR. In the paper's pipeline: Nucleated cell counts per sample were estimated from amplification of reference gene primers within the assay. Sequence reads were collapsed and filtered to measure the absolute abundance of every unique TCRbeta CDR3 rearrangement. For each sample, productive Simpson clonality was calculated as the square root of Simpson's diversity index over productive rearrangements. TCRdb retrieved this table from immuneACCESS and kept in-frame rearrangements only. Not all clones are present; in checked studies, unresolved V genes account for under half, and no reason is known for the remainder. The V and J calls and the clone size are those of that table, but D and trimming were determined from the DNA. The sample contains some 160,000 clones, about four fifths of them found a single time. Around a fifth of the sample is held by the ten biggest clonotypes.

The data stem from a study of blood T cell repertoires in COVID-19 (dated by TCRdb to the early 2020s). General notes on the study: Samples covering the acute and convalescent phases of COVID-19 were provided by collaborators in the United States, Italy and Spain. Where available, HLA class I and class II types were obtained from metadata supplied by the sample provider rather than from assay-based typing. Sample metadata almost always included a de-identified subject ID, COVID-19 status, age in years and sex. Deeply sampled blood TCRbeta repertoires from subjects exposed to, actively infected with, or recovered from COVID-19 were included in the dataset. The repertoires were released in a freely available public database intended as a resource for research on the immune response to SARS-CoV-2. The samples were drawn from the first 160 participants of the ongoing ImmuneRACE study and from under 1,500 subjects provided by 6 global collaborators. The prospective study material was composed of cDNA or gDNA derived from T cells, B-cell-depleted T cells, or PBMCs.

Another Seattle source contributed samples from volunteer blood donors who had recovered from COVID-19. Each collaborating institution followed its own protocols to collect whole blood in K2EDTA tubes. For TCRbeta analysis, collaborators shipped samples in one of three forms: frozen whole blood, isolated PBMCs, or DNA extracted from either of those sample types. General findings and caveats noted by the study authors: How much clinical and demographic metadata was included differed by source and by participant, and the metadata was provided uncurated.

Ends trimmed: V by 8 bases, J by 6 bases; bases unmatched to a gene: 8. The germline V gene yields SNHLY for CDR1 and FYNNEI for CDR2. The CDR3 contains 16 residues, cysteine and phenylalanine counted. The read is trimmed to its CDR3 DNA, 48 bases read in frame from base 1. The rearranged chain carries TRBV2 and TRBJ2-2, with 14 bases in between that match TRBD2. Sequencing was done on a sample of peripheral blood. The source of this sequence is a woman in her seventies who had recovered from COVID-19. The DNA is TGTGCCAGCGGGGGGACTAGCGGGAGTTTCGCCGGGGAGCTGTTTTTT. The resulting protein is CASGGTSGSFAGELFF.